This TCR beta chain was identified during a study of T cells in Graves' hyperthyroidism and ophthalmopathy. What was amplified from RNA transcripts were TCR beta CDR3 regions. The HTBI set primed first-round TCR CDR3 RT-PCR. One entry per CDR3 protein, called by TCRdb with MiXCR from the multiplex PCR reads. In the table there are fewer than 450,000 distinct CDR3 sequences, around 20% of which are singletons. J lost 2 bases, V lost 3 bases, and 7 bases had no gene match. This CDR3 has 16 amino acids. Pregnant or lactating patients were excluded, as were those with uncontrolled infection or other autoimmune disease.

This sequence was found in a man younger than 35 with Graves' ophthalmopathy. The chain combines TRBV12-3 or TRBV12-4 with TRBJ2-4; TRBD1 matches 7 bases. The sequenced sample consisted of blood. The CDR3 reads CASSLSSRGPKNIQYF. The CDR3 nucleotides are TGTGCCAGCAGTTTGAGCTCAAGGGGGCCCAAAAACATTCAGTACTTC.